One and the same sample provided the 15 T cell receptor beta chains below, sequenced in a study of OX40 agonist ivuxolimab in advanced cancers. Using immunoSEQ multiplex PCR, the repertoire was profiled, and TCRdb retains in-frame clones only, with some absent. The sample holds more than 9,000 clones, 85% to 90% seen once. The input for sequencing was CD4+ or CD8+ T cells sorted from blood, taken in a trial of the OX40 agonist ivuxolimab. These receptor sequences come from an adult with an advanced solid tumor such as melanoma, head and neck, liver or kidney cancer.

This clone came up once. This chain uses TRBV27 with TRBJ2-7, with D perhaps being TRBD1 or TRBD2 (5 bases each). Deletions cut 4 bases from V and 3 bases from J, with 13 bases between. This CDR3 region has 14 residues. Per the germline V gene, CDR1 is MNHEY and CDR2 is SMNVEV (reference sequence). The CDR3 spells CASSSSGQGYEQYF. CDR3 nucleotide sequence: TGTGCCAGCAGTTCCTCGGGGCAGGGCTACGAGCAGTACTTC.

CDR3 sequence: CASSIYGRNQETQYF. The DNA of the CDR3 is TGTGCCAGCAGCATATACGGACGGAACCAAGAGACCCAGTACTTC. The chain has TRBV11-2 and TRBJ2-5; D remains unclear. V gave up 5 bases and J gave up 0 bases, with 13 bases separating them. This CDR3 contains 15 residues. Germline CDR1 SGHAT, CDR2 FQNNGV.

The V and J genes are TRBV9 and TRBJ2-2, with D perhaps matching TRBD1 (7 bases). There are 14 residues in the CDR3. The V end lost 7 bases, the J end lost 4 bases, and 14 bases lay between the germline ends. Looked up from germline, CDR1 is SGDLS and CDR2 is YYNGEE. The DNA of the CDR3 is TGTGCCAGCGCCGGGCAGGGGGGCACCGGGGAGCTGTTTTTT. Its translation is CASAGQGGTGELFF.

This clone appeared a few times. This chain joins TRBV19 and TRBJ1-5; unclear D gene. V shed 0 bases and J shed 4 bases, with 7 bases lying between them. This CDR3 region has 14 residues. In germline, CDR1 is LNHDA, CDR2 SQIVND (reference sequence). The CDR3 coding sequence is TGTGCCAGTAGTATAGAGGAAGTGAATCAGCCCCAGCATTTT. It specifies CASSIEEVNQPQHF.

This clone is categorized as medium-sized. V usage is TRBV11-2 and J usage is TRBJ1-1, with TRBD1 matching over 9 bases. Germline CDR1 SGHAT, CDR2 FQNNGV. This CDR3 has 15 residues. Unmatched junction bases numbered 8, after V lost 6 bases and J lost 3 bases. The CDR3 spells CASRTGGREDTEAFF. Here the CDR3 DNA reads TGTGCCAGCAGAACAGGGGGCAGGGAGGACACTGAAGCTTTCTTT.

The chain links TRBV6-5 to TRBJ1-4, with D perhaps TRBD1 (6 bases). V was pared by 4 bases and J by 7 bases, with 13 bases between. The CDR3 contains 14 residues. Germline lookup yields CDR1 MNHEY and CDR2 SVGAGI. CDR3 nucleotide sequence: TGTGCCAGCAGTTCCCAGGGGTTAGCTGAAAAACTGTTTTTT. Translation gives CASSSQGLAEKLFF.

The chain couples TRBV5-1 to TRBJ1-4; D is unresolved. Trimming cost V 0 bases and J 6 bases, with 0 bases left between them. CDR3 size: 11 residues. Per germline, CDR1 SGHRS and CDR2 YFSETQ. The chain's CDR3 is CASSLDEKLFF. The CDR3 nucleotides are TGCGCCAGCAGCTTGGATGAAAAACTGTTTTTT.

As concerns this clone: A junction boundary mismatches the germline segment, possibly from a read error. The CDR3 sequence is CLMGGVRAEAFF. CDR3 DNA sequence: TGCTTGATGGGGGGTGTGCGCGCTGAAGCTTTCTTT. This sequence joins TRBV6-5 and TRBJ1-1, with a possible D match to TRBD1 (5 bases). Germline-derived CDR1 and CDR2 are MNHEY and SVGAGI. This CDR3 is 12 amino acids long.

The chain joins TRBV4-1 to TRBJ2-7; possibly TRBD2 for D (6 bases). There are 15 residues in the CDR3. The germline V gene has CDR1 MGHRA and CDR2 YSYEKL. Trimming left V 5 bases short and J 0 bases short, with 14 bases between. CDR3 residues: CASSAGNRDSYEQYF. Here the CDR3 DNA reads TGCGCCAGCAGCGCGGGGAACCGGGACTCCTACGAGCAGTACTTC.

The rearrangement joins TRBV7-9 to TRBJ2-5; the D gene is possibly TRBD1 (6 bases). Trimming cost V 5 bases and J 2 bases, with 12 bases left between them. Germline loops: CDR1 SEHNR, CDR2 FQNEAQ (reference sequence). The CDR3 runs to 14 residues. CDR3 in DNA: TGTGCCAGCAGCACAGGGACCCTGCAAGAGACCCAGTACTTC. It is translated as CASSTGTLQETQYF. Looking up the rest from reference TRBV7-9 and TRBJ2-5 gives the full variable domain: DTGVSQNPRHKITKRGQNVTFRCDPISEHNRLYWYRQTLGQGPEFLTYFQNEAQLEKSRLLSDRFSAERPKGSFSTLEIQRTEQGDSAMYLCASSTGTLQETQYFGPGTRLLVL.

The CDR3 here is CSAEALGEQYF. The CDR3 bases are TGCAGCGCCGAAGCATTGGGCGAGCAGTACTTC. The chain couples TRBV29-1 to TRBJ2-7; D not certain. Trimming removed 7 bases at V and 6 bases at J, with 13 bases between. Germline lookup yields CDR1 SQVTM and CDR2 ANQGSEA. The CDR3 is 11 residues long.

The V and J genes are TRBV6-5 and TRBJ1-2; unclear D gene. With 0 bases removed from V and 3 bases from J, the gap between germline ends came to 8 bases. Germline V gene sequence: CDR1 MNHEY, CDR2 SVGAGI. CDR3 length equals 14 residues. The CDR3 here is CASSYSGAYYGYTF. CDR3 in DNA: TGTGCCAGCAGTTACTCTGGCGCTTACTATGGCTACACCTTC.

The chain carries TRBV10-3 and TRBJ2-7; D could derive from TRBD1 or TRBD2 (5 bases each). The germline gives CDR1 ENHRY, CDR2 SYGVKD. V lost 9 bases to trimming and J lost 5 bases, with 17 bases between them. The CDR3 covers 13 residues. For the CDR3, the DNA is TGTGCCATGGGGGTCTCCTCCCCCCACGAGCAGTACTTC. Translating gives CAMGVSSPHEQYF.

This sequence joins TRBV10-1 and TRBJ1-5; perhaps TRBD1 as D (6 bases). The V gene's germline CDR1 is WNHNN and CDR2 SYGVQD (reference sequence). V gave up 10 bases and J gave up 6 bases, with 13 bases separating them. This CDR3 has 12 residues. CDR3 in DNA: TGCGCCACCTCAGTGGGGGCTCAGCCCCAGCATTTT. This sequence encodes CATSVGAQPQHF.

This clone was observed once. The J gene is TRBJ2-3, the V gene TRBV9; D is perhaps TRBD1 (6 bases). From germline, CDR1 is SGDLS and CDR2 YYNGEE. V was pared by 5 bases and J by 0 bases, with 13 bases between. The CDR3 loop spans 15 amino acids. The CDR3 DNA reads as TGTGCCAGCAGTTGGACAGCGACTAGCACAGATACGCAGTATTTT. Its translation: CASSWTATSTDTQYF. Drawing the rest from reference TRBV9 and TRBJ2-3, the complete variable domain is DSGVTQTPKHLITATGQRVTLRCSPRSGDLSVYWYQQSLDQGLQFLIQYYNGEERAKGNILERFSAQQFPDLHSELNLSSLELGDSALYFCASSWTATSTDTQYFGPGTRLTVL.